The 31 T cell receptor beta chains listed next were all sequenced from one sample in a study of spatial heterogeneity in lung cancer. TCRdb fed the 5' RACE reads into MiXCR, producing one record per CDR3 protein. The repertoire holds about 80,000 distinct CDR3 sequences, with approximately 20% as singletons. The time point is: sample taken at primary tumor resection. Sequencing covered unsorted whole RNA taken from tumor, nontumor lung or frozen PBMC. The specimen was PBMCs, collected at surgery. These receptors were taken from a male donor with early-stage non-small cell lung cancer.

The V gene is TRBV20-1, the J gene TRBJ2-3, with 13 bases fitting TRBD2. Germline lookup yields CDR1 DFQATT and CDR2 SNEGSKA (reference sequence). V trimming: 2 bases; J trimming: 5 bases; junction bases outside the gene matches: 7. The CDR3 is 16 amino acids. In nucleotides, the CDR3 is TGCAGTGCTAGAAAGACTAGCGGGGGGCAGGGAGATACGCAGTATTTT. Translated: CSARKTSGGQGDTQYF.

The chain combines TRBV6-6 with TRBJ2-1, with D possibly matching TRBD2 (6 bases). The CDR3 contains 11 residues. Germline CDR1 and CDR2: MNHNY and SVGAGI (reference sequence). V was shortened by 8 bases and J by 4 bases, with 6 bases between the two germline ends. CDR3 bases: TGTGCCAGCCGGGGGTACAATGAGCAGTTCTTC. Protein product: CASRGYNEQFF.

This clonotype was picked up many times. V is TRBV5-1 and J is TRBJ2-7; D remains unclear. The ends were cut back, 2 bases at V and 0 bases at J, with 9 bases in the middle. The CDR3 has 14 residues. The germline gives CDR1 SGHRS, CDR2 YFSETQ. The CDR3: CASSLRASSYEQYF. The CDR3 DNA reads as TGCGCCAGCAGCTTAAGGGCTAGCTCCTACGAGCAGTACTTC.

This chain links TRBV28 with TRBJ2-7; TRBD2 is a possible D gene (5 bases). This CDR3 comprises 15 residues. V was trimmed by 8 bases and J by 3 bases, leaving 20 bases between them. Germline V lookup: CDR1 MDHEN, CDR2 SYDVKM. CDR3 DNA: TGTGCCAGCCGGACCGCGCGGGCAGCTTTCTACGAGCAGTACTTC. The encoded protein is CASRTARAAFYEQYF.

The chain employs TRBV5-1 and TRBJ2-1; 9 bases are a match to TRBD2. The junction had 17 bases not matched to a gene; V was cut back by 6 bases and J by 7 bases. There are 17 residues in the CDR3. Germline CDR1 is SGHRS and CDR2 is YFSETQ. The CDR3 DNA sequence: TGCGCCAGCACCGACCTGGCGGGAGGGCCGACGTTGAATGAGCAGTTCTTC. It encodes CASTDLAGGPTLNEQFF.

The chain combines TRBV25-1 with TRBJ2-5, with TRBD2 identical over 8 bases. V was pared by 4 bases and J by 2 bases, with 6 bases of the junction left unmatched. CDR3 size: 15 residues. Germline V gene sequence: CDR1 MGHDK, CDR2 SYGVNS. For the CDR3, the DNA is TGTGCCAGCAGTGGCCGACTAGCGTTGCAAGAGACCCAGTACTTC. Protein sequence: CASSGRLALQETQYF.

The V and J genes are TRBV7-2 and TRBJ2-7; TRBD1 matches at 11 bases. Germline V gene data show CDR1 as SGHTA and CDR2 as FQGNSA. The junction had 1 base not matched to a gene; V was cut back by 3 bases and J by 0 bases. This CDR3 region has 15 residues. The chain's CDR3 is CASSFGQGASYEQYF. The CDR3 DNA follows: TGTGCCAGCAGCTTTGGACAGGGGGCCTCCTACGAGCAGTACTTC.

With respect to this clonotype: This may be a read error, as it is one base from a much larger clone. The rearrangement links TRBV29-1 to TRBJ2-3, with D maybe TRBD1 (6 bases). The V end lost 5 bases, the J end lost 1 base, and 16 bases lay between the germline ends. There are 15 residues in the CDR3. From germline, CDR1 is SQVTM and CDR2 ANQGSEA. DNA of the CDR3: TGCAGCGTTTCCAGATCAGGGGTCCGCACAGATACGCAGTATTTT. As protein: CSVSRSGVRTDTQYF.

This clonotype was counted ten times or more. This chain connects TRBV29-1 to TRBJ1-2; TRBD1 matches at 8 bases. Germline values: CDR1 SQVTM, CDR2 ANQGSEA. There are 14 residues in the CDR3. V was pared by 6 bases and J by 4 bases, with 10 bases of the junction left unmatched. CDR3 sequence reads: CSVGPGGAGYGYTF. The DNA of the CDR3 is TGCAGCGTCGGCCCAGGGGGCGCGGGCTATGGCTACACCTTC.

In DNA form, the CDR3 reads TGCGCCAGCAGCTTGGGCTATGCTAACTATGGCTACACCTTC. It encodes CASSLGYANYGYTF. V gene TRBV5-1 combines with J gene TRBJ1-2, with D unclear. Germline CDR1 SGHRS, CDR2 YFSETQ. The CDR3 length is 14 residues. V lost 0 bases and J lost 0, with 6 bases in between.

This clonotype was seen only a few times. The gene calls are TRBV5-1 and TRBJ2-7, with D uncertain. The V gene lost 3 bases and the J gene lost 0 bases, with 13 bases spanning the gap. CDR1 and CDR2 (germline): SGHRS, YFSETQ. The CDR3 runs to 15 residues. The CDR3 coding sequence is TGCGCCAGCAGCTCCCTGGACCTAAGCTCCTACGAGCAGTACTTC. It encodes CASSSLDLSSYEQYF.

This clonotype has a count of ten or more. The gene calls are TRBV28 and TRBJ2-1; 14 bases map to TRBD2. The germline V gene encodes CDR1 MDHEN and CDR2 SYDVKM. J lost 9 bases, V lost 3 bases, and 1 base had no gene match. The CDR3 length is 14 residues. CDR3 in DNA: TGTGCCAGCAGTTTGGGGACTAGCGGGAGTGAGCAGTTCTTC. Amino acid sequence: CASSLGTSGSEQFF. The whole variable domain, filled in from reference TRBV28 and TRBJ2-1, reads DVKVTQSSRYLVKRTGEKVFLECVQDMDHENMFWYRQDPGLGLRLIYFSYDVKMKEKGDIPEGYSVSREKKERFSLILESASTNQTSMYLCASSLGTSGSEQFFGPGTRLTVL.

This rearrangement joins TRBV7-2 to TRBJ2-5; D tentatively fits TRBD1 or TRBD2 (6 bases each). V was cut by 5 bases and J by 2 bases, with 12 bases left in between. The CDR3 has 14 residues. Germline values: CDR1 SGHTA, CDR2 FQGNSA. CDR3 bases: TGTGCCAGCAGCCAGGGAGGACAGCAAGAGACCCAGTACTTC. This encodes CASSQGGQQETQYF.

V usage is TRBV18 and J usage is TRBJ2-7, with D unclear. CDR1 and CDR2 (germline): KGHSH, LQKENI. This CDR3 is built from 13 residues. V lost 0 bases and J lost 7, with 10 bases in between. The CDR3 loop reads CASSPPESREQYF. CDR3 sequence (DNA): TGTGCCAGCTCACCACCGGAATCGCGAGAGCAGTACTTC. Using reference TRBV18 and TRBJ2-7 for the parts outside the CDR3, the full variable domain is NAGVMQNPRHLVRRRGQEARLRCSPMKGHSHVYWYRQLPEEGLKFMVYLQKENIIDESGMPKERFSAEFPKEGPSILRIQQVVRGDSAAYFCASSPPESREQYFGPGTRLTVT.

This chain links TRBV5-1 with TRBJ2-1; perhaps TRBD2 as D (6 bases). The CDR3 is made up of 16 amino acids. Germline CDR1 is SGHRS and CDR2 is YFSETQ. V was trimmed by 0 bases and J by 1 base, leaving 11 bases between them. CDR3 in amino acids: CASSLVPSASYNEQFF. In DNA form, the CDR3 reads TGCGCCAGCAGCTTGGTTCCTAGCGCTTCCTACAATGAGCAGTTCTTC.

This clonotype turned up a few times. The chain has TRBV6-2 or TRBV6-3 and TRBJ2-6, with a possible D match to TRBD1 (5 bases). V gave up 5 bases and J gave up 3 bases, with 11 bases separating them. This CDR3 region has 15 residues. Germline CDR1 and CDR2: MNHEY and SVGEGT. CDR3 loop: CASSPRDFGANVLTF. DNA for the CDR3: TGTGCCAGCAGTCCCAGGGATTTTGGGGCCAACGTCCTGACTTTC.

Notes on this clonotype: A junction end diverges from the germline sequence, so it may reflect a read error. The genes are TRBV7-3 and TRBJ2-1; D not certain. The CDR3 contains 14 residues. Germline CDR1 is SGHTA and CDR2 is FQGTGA. For the CDR3, the DNA is TGTGCCAACAGCTTAATCCCGGGTTACAATGAGCAGTTCTTC. Amino acids: CANSLIPGYNEQFF.

This clonotype was found many times. V is TRBV11-3 and J is TRBJ2-5; 10 positions agree with TRBD2. The CDR3 is made up of 15 amino acids. CDR1 and CDR2 from the germline V gene are SGHNT and YENEEA. V lost 1 base, J lost 2 bases, and 1 base stayed unmatched. The DNA of the CDR3 is TGTGCCAGCAGCTTAGGGACTAGCGGACAAGAGACCCAGTACTTC. It is translated as CASSLGTSGQETQYF.

The chain uses TRBV6-1 and TRBJ2-7, with 10 bases fitting TRBD1. The CDR3 is 14 amino acids. V dropped 4 bases and J dropped 7; count of bases not matched to a gene: 7. From germline, CDR1 is MNHNS and CDR2 SASEGT. The CDR3 DNA sequence: TGTGCCAGCAGTGTTGACAGGGGGCTCGGGGAGCAGTACTTC. This translates into CASSVDRGLGEQYF.

The chain carries TRBV6-6 and TRBJ2-5; 7 bases are a match to TRBD2. Germline assignment: CDR1 MNHNY and CDR2 SVGAGI (reference sequence). V was pared by 6 bases and J by 2 bases, with 6 bases of the junction left unmatched. The CDR3 loop spans 14 amino acids. CDR3 sequence (DNA): TGTGCCAGCAGAGGGAGGGGATCTCAAGAGACCCAGTACTTC. Protein: CASRGRGSQETQYF.

This chain uses TRBV18 with TRBJ2-7; the match to TRBD1 covers 11 bases. There are 14 residues in the CDR3. Per germline, CDR1 KGHSH and CDR2 LQKENI. The junction had 2 bases not matched to a gene; V was cut back by 3 bases and J by 4 bases. The CDR3 loop reads CASSPGDRGYEQYF. CDR3 sequence (DNA): TGTGCCAGCTCACCCGGGGACAGGGGGTACGAGCAGTACTTC.

This chain connects TRBV19 to TRBJ2-5, with D perhaps matching TRBD2 (7 bases). With 3 bases removed from V and 5 bases from J, the gap between germline ends came to 13 bases. In germline, CDR1 is LNHDA, CDR2 SQIVND (reference sequence). CDR3 size: 14 residues. The CDR3 region is CASSIRGGPETQYF. The CDR3 DNA follows: TGTGCCAGTAGTATTAGGGGGGGACCGGAGACCCAGTACTTC.

This clonotype occurred a few times. CDR3 nucleotide sequence: TGTGCCAGCAGTAGACTAGGCTACGAGCAGTACTTC. Its protein is CASSRLGYEQYF. J is TRBJ2-7 and V is TRBV28; D is possibly TRBD2 (6 bases). Germline values: CDR1 MDHEN, CDR2 SYDVKM. CDR3 length equals 12 residues. Trimming removed 5 bases at V and 3 bases at J, with 8 bases between.

This clonotype was observed a few times. The rearrangement links TRBV5-6 to TRBJ1-2; the D gene is possibly TRBD1 (5 bases). The CDR3 sequence is 15 residues long. Between the trimmed V and J ends, which lost 2 bases and 12 bases, there was a span of 23 bases. CDR1 and CDR2 (germline): SGHDT, YYEEEE. The CDR3 DNA sequence: TGTGCCAGCAGCTTCGATCAAGGGGCTTATGGCTACGACACCTTC. Translated, it gives CASSFDQGAYGYDTF.

V is TRBV29-1 and J is TRBJ1-6; 8 bases match TRBD1. This CDR3 has 14 residues. From germline, CDR1 is SQVTM and CDR2 ANQGSEA. V was clipped by 3 bases and J by 6 bases; unmatched bases: 4. As DNA, the CDR3 is TGCAGCGTTGAGCCGGGACAGGTTAATTCACCCCTCCACTTT. Protein product: CSVEPGQVNSPLHF. The variable domain in full, completed from reference TRBV29-1 and TRBJ1-6, reads SAVISQKPSRDICQRGTSLTIQCQVDSQVTMMFWYRQQPGQSLTLIATANQGSEATYESGFVIDKFPISRPNLTFSTLTVSNMSPEDSSIYLCSVEPGQVNSPLHFGNGTRLTVT.

This clonotype was found many times. The rearrangement uses TRBV20-1 and TRBJ2-1; 10 bases match TRBD2. The CDR3 runs 15 residues. Looked up from germline, CDR1 is DFQATT and CDR2 is SNEGSKA (reference sequence). V was clipped by 6 bases and J by 3 bases; unmatched bases: 8. The CDR3 reads CSADSAGGNYNEQFF. In DNA, the CDR3 is TGCAGTGCAGATTCAGCGGGAGGGAACTACAATGAGCAGTTCTTC.

This clonotype was seen a handful of times. The CDR3 region is CASTLSGTSYGYTF. The CDR3 nucleotides read TGTGCCAGCACCCTTAGCGGGACGTCCTATGGCTACACCTTC. This sequence joins TRBV5-6 and TRBJ1-2; D may be TRBD1 (5 bases). Trimming removed 6 bases at V and 4 bases at J, with 16 bases between. In germline, CDR1 is SGHDT, CDR2 YYEEEE. CDR3 length: 14 residues.

This clonotype was counted many times. The chain has TRBV11-1 and TRBJ1-1; weak D call: TRBD1 (5 bases). With 5 bases removed from V and 1 base from J, the gap between germline ends came to 14 bases. In germline, CDR1 is SGHAT, CDR2 FQDESV (reference sequence). CDR3 length: 15 residues. In DNA, the CDR3 is TGTGCCAGCAGCCGCAGTGGGGCAACGAACACTGAAGCTTTCTTT. Its protein is CASSRSGATNTEAFF.

The chain uses TRBV20-1 and TRBJ1-4; D remains ambiguous. Trimming removed 0 bases at V and 10 bases at J, with 6 bases between. CDR1 is DFQATT, CDR2 SNEGSKA, per germline (reference sequence). The CDR3 length is 11 residues. The CDR3: CSAREPGKLFF. The CDR3, as DNA: TGCAGTGCTAGAGAGCCGGGAAAACTGTTTTTT.

There are a few counts of this clonotype. The chain couples TRBV19 to TRBJ2-5; D possibly uses TRBD1 or TRBD2 (5 bases each). This CDR3 comprises 15 residues. V lost 4 bases to trimming and J lost 5 bases, with 17 bases between them. Germline V gene data show CDR1 as LNHDA and CDR2 as SQIVND (reference sequence). The CDR3 sequence is CASSTTRGMSETQYF. In DNA form, the CDR3 reads TGTGCCAGTAGTACCACTAGGGGAATGTCGGAGACCCAGTACTTC.

This rearrangement joins TRBV10-3 to TRBJ1-1; D is unclear. This CDR3 contains 17 residues. Germline-derived CDR1 and CDR2 are ENHRY and SYGVKD. Trimming took 0 bases from V and 7 from J, leaving 21 bases between them. This CDR3 is CAISESGQAGRRVEAFF. In DNA, the CDR3 is TGTGCCATCAGTGAGTCTGGGCAGGCTGGCCGCCGGGTTGAAGCTTTCTTT.